The rows below give T cell receptor beta chains drawn from one sample of a study of T cell responses to AZD1222 COVID-19 vaccine. Here immunoSEQ multiplex PCR was the method, and the copy in TCRdb shows in-frame clones only, minus some. The sample consists of over 130,000 clones, almost 95% of them appearing once. The specimen was peripheral blood, collected 28 days after the second AZD1222 dose. The receptors originated from an adult who received the AZD1222 COVID-19 vaccine. Both conserved end residues are part of each CDR3. The order of the fields is CDR3 DNA, CDR3 protein, D gene, clone size, V gene, J gene. A D gene is named only where the DNA matches it firmly. The size field is filled for only some rows; it gives once, few, many or a size class.

cdr3_nt: TGTGCCAGCCAGGGCCTGGGTTACTATGGCTACACCTTC
cdr3_aa: CASQGLGYYGYTF
d_call: NA
clone_size: NA
v_call: TRBV7-2
j_call: TRBJ1-2

cdr3_nt: TGCGCCAGCAGCCCTGGACTAGCGGGAGCAAGAGATACGCAGTATTTT
cdr3_aa: CASSPGLAGARDTQYF
d_call: TRBD2
clone_size: NA
v_call: TRBV5-1
j_call: TRBJ2-3

cdr3_nt: TGTGCCAGCAGCTCCTTCCGAGGAGGGAGCTCTGGAAACACCATATATTTT
cdr3_aa: CASSSFRGGSSGNTIYF
d_call: NA
clone_size: once
v_call: TRBV9
j_call: TRBJ1-3

cdr3_nt: TGTGCCAGCAGCTTTGGACAGGGGACTGAAAAACTGTTTTTT
cdr3_aa: CASSFGQGTEKLFF
d_call: TRBD1
clone_size: NA
v_call: TRBV5-5
j_call: TRBJ1-4

cdr3_nt: TGTGCCAGCAGTCCGGTAATCCAGCCCCAGCATTTT
cdr3_aa: CASSPVIQPQHF
d_call: NA
clone_size: NA
v_call: TRBV12-3/TRBV12-4
j_call: TRBJ1-5

cdr3_nt: TGTGCCAGTAGATTCTCAGCGGACTATGGCTACACCTTC
cdr3_aa: CASRFSADYGYTF
d_call: NA
clone_size: NA
v_call: TRBV19
j_call: TRBJ1-2

cdr3_nt: TGTGCCAGCAGCGCAGTAGCGGGAGGAAACACAGATACGCAGTATTTT
cdr3_aa: CASSAVAGGNTDTQYF
d_call: TRBD2
clone_size: NA
v_call: TRBV9
j_call: TRBJ2-3

cdr3_nt: TGTGCCAGCAGCTGGTCGCCAGCCGTTGGGAGCTACACCTTC
cdr3_aa: CASSWSPAVGSYTF
d_call: NA
clone_size: NA
v_call: TRBV5-4
j_call: TRBJ1-2

cdr3_nt: TGTGCCAGCAGCTTGGGTCCGGTCTTGGGCTATGGCTACACCTTC
cdr3_aa: CASSLGPVLGYGYTF
d_call: NA
clone_size: NA
v_call: TRBV5-4
j_call: TRBJ1-2

cdr3_nt: TGTGCCAGCACCTTCCTAAGTAACAATCAGCCCCAGCATTTT
cdr3_aa: CASTFLSNNQPQHF
d_call: NA
clone_size: NA
v_call: TRBV6-6
j_call: TRBJ1-5

cdr3_nt: TGCAGCGTTGGGAGGTTGTCCGAGCAGTACTTC
cdr3_aa: CSVGRLSEQYF
d_call: NA
clone_size: NA
v_call: TRBV29-1
j_call: TRBJ2-7

cdr3_nt: TGTGCCAGCAGTTACAAAGGGGGAAACAATGAGCAGTTCTTC
cdr3_aa: CASSYKGGNNEQFF
d_call: NA
clone_size: NA
v_call: TRBV6-5
j_call: TRBJ2-1

cdr3_nt: TGTGCCAGCAGCTTAGTAGCGGGAAACCAAGAGACCCAGTACTTC
cdr3_aa: CASSLVAGNQETQYF
d_call: TRBD2
clone_size: NA
v_call: TRBV7-9
j_call: TRBJ2-5

cdr3_nt: TGTGCCAGCAGACTCACAGTGAACACTGAAGCTTTCTTT
cdr3_aa: CASRLTVNTEAFF
d_call: NA
clone_size: NA
v_call: TRBV11-2
j_call: TRBJ1-1

cdr3_nt: TGCGCCAGCAGCCCCGGACAGGAGGGGGAGACCCAGTACTTC
cdr3_aa: CASSPGQEGETQYF
d_call: NA
clone_size: NA
v_call: TRBV5-1
j_call: TRBJ2-5

cdr3_nt: TGTGCCAGCAGCTTTGGGGGGAACACTGAAGCTTTCTTT
cdr3_aa: CASSFGGNTEAFF
d_call: NA
clone_size: NA
v_call: TRBV5-6
j_call: TRBJ1-1

cdr3_nt: TGTGCCAGCAGCGCCCAGACAGTAAACAATGAGCAGTTCTTC
cdr3_aa: CASSAQTVNNEQFF
d_call: NA
clone_size: NA
v_call: TRBV9
j_call: TRBJ2-1

cdr3_nt: TGTGCCAGTAGTCTCCGGACGGGAGCCCGGGGAGAAAAACTGTTTTTT
cdr3_aa: CASSLRTGARGEKLFF
d_call: NA
clone_size: NA
v_call: TRBV19
j_call: TRBJ1-4

cdr3_nt: TGTGCCAGCAGCTACGGGACTTTCCCCAATGAGCAGTTCTTC
cdr3_aa: CASSYGTFPNEQFF
d_call: NA
clone_size: NA
v_call: TRBV7-8
j_call: TRBJ2-1

cdr3_nt: TGTGCCAGCAGTTTATTGTCAGGATTGAACACTGAAGCTTTCTTT
cdr3_aa: CASSLLSGLNTEAFF
d_call: NA
clone_size: NA
v_call: TRBV28
j_call: TRBJ1-1

cdr3_nt: TGTGCCAGTAGTATTTCGACAGAGGGGCGATCAAACTATGGCTACACCTTC
cdr3_aa: CASSISTEGRSNYGYTF
d_call: NA
clone_size: NA
v_call: TRBV19
j_call: TRBJ1-2

cdr3_nt: TGTGCCAGCAGCCCTTGGGAGAACACTGAAGCTTTCTTT
cdr3_aa: CASSPWENTEAFF
d_call: NA
clone_size: NA
v_call: TRBV14
j_call: TRBJ1-1

cdr3_nt: TGTGCCAGCAGTTTAGGGCAGTGGAGTTGGGCTTTCTTT
cdr3_aa: CASSLGQWSWAFF
d_call: NA
clone_size: NA
v_call: TRBV12-3/TRBV12-4
j_call: TRBJ1-1

cdr3_nt: TGTGCCAGCAGACCGGGAGGGTTCGATGAGCAGTTCTTC
cdr3_aa: CASRPGGFDEQFF
d_call: TRBD2
clone_size: NA
v_call: TRBV2
j_call: TRBJ2-1

cdr3_nt: TGTGCCAGCAGCTTAAGACGGTTGAACACTGAAGCTTTCTTT
cdr3_aa: CASSLRRLNTEAFF
d_call: NA
clone_size: once
v_call: TRBV7-9
j_call: TRBJ1-1

cdr3_nt: TGCAGCGTTGAAGGCGGAAGCTATGGCTACACCTTC
cdr3_aa: CSVEGGSYGYTF
d_call: NA
clone_size: many
v_call: TRBV29-1
j_call: TRBJ1-2

cdr3_nt: TGTGCCAGTAGTATCTTGGGGGGAAATTCACCCCTCCACTTT
cdr3_aa: CASSILGGNSPLHF
d_call: NA
clone_size: NA
v_call: TRBV19
j_call: TRBJ1-6